Listed below are T cell receptor beta chains from one sample, sequenced in a study of molecular identifiers for immune sequencing clone quantification. TCRdb reprocessed the PCR reads via MiXCR and lists one record per CDR3 protein. Among some 590,000 distinct CDR3 sequences listed, 25% were seen once. Sequenced input: naive CD8+ T cells from blood, with Jurkat cell RNA spiked in. All receptors derive from a human donor in good health. Some libraries in this study had Jurkat cell RNA spiked in. CDR3s include the opening cysteine and the closing phenylalanine or tryptophan. D genes are given only for firm matches.

V gene	J gene	D gene	CDR3 protein
TRBV29-1	TRBJ2-5	-	CSVDDRGGGETQYF
TRBV7-2	TRBJ1-1	-	CASSSRSLWAMNTEAFF
TRBV4-1	TRBJ2-3	TRBD2	CASSPRLAGGYADTQYF
TRBV5-5	TRBJ1-3	-	CASSVNISGNTIYF
TRBV4-3	TRBJ1-2	-	CASSQDPSSFYGYTF
TRBV27	TRBJ2-5	TRBD1	CASSLIGTGAPETQYF
TRBV3-1	TRBJ2-3	-	CASSQVPDGTQYF
TRBV27	TRBJ1-1	TRBD1	CASKSGTGVTEAFF
TRBV12-3/TRBV12-4	TRBJ1-3	TRBD1	CASTPTGTGNGNTTYF
TRBV27	TRBJ1-1	-	CASSASRGSEAFF
TRBV6-2/TRBV6-3	TRBJ1-4	TRBD1	CASSAPRTGTNEKLFF
TRBV4-3	TRBJ2-2	TRBD2	CASSQQPSSGRFTGELFF
TRBV9	TRBJ2-2	TRBD2	CASSPGGYTGEPFF
TRBV20-1	TRBJ1-1	TRBD1	CSARESTGGTEAFF
TRBV9	TRBJ2-2	TRBD2	CASSPPTSGYTGELFF
TRBV12-3/TRBV12-4	TRBJ2-5	TRBD2	CASSLGGNGLETQYF
TRBV7-2	TRBJ2-7	-	CASSFLAPGHEQYF
TRBV7-9	TRBJ2-1	-	CATLIGDF
TRBV12-3/TRBV12-4	TRBJ2-5	-	CASTRSFSETQYF
TRBV7-9	TRBJ2-7	-	CASSLVGGARAYEQYF
TRBV9	TRBJ2-2	-	CASSPQADTGELFF
TRBV3-1	TRBJ1-1	-	CASSHGPGRSTEAFF
TRBV10-1	TRBJ2-7	-	CASSLGAGQEQYF
TRBV7-2	TRBJ2-3	-	CASSLVGGGRDTQYF
TRBV19	TRBJ2-5	-	CASSMRLAPIQETQYF
TRBV12-3/TRBV12-4	TRBJ1-2	TRBD1	CASTTSADRGSGYTF
TRBV28	TRBJ2-4	-	CASSFEGAVGAKNIQYF
TRBV30	TRBJ1-1	-	CACVMVEAFF
TRBV20-1	TRBJ2-1	-	CSARPVSYNDQFF
TRBV20-1	TRBJ1-1	-	CSARETGFYEAFF
TRBV20-1	TRBJ2-1	-	CSARVGVPGYNEQFF
TRBV2	TRBJ2-4	TRBD2	CASSTKTSGATAKNIQYF
TRBV5-6	TRBJ2-7	-	CASSFDRSRYEQYF
TRBV7-9	TRBJ1-2	-	CASSHSPGDLPGYTF
TRBV6-2/TRBV6-3	TRBJ1-1	-	CASSYPPRVVVNTEAFF
TRBV7-9	TRBJ2-5	-	CARSFSGFQETQYF
TRBV24-1	TRBJ2-3	-	CATSDFGADTDTQYF
TRBV29-1	TRBJ1-1	TRBD1	CSALTGDYTEAFF
TRBV20-1	TRBJ2-7	-	CSARDRGSSYERYF
TRBV11-2	TRBJ2-7	-	CASSFGIVYEQYF
TRBV7-9	TRBJ2-5	-	CASSSGPRAAAETQSF
TRBV7-9	TRBJ2-2	TRBD2	CASSLRGASGNYTGELFF
TRBV9	TRBJ1-3	TRBD1	CASSVEGTVSNTIYF
TRBV5-1	TRBJ2-7	TRBD2	CASSWTSGTYEQCF
TRBV19	TRBJ1-1	-	CASSINSGSNTEAFF
TRBV6-2/TRBV6-3	TRBJ2-7	-	CASISDREPYEQYF
TRBV4-3	TRBJ1-3	-	CASSQDGSGNSGNTIYF
TRBV27	TRBJ2-6	TRBD1	CASSLSIQGWPGANVLTF
TRBV13	TRBJ1-1	TRBD1	CASSPRGQGGPEAFF
TRBV6-2/TRBV6-3	TRBJ1-1	-	CASSYSVRGGTNTEAFF
TRBV29-1	TRBJ2-3	TRBD2	CSVEGSAGGSPTDTQYF
TRBV6-2/TRBV6-3	TRBJ2-2	-	CASSYEINLNTGELFF
TRBV30	TRBJ1-5	-	CAWSVGQGRQPQHF
TRBV29-1	TRBJ1-4	-	CSVGPGPGREKLFF
TRBV9	TRBJ2-7	TRBD1	CASSALQGSYEQYF